These 21 T cell receptor beta chains share one sample of origin, sequenced in a study of neurological immune-mediated disorders. TCRdb ran MiXCR on the 5' RACE reads and lists one entry per CDR3 protein. Among about 70,000 distinct CDR3 sequences, over 4% were seen once, and the ten largest hold about 5.3%. Source material: PBMCs. The receptors originated from a human donor with multiple sclerosis. The donor label of this sample is uncertain.

This clonotype was seen repeatedly, ten times or more. This sequence joins TRBV6-6 and TRBJ1-1; D gene unclear. Per the germline V gene, CDR1 is MNHNY and CDR2 is SVGAGI (reference sequence). Trimming took off 2 bases at V and 5 bases at J, with 9 bases between the two ends. CDR3 length: 13 residues. The CDR3 DNA is TGTGCCAGCAGTTACGTGATATCGACTGAAGCTTTCTTT. Residues: CASSYVISTEAFF.

This clonotype showed up many times. The V call is TRBV29-1, the J call TRBJ2-7; possibly TRBD1 for D (6 bases). V was shortened by 7 bases and J by 3 bases, with 10 bases between the two germline ends. Per the germline V gene, CDR1 is SQVTM and CDR2 is ANQGSEA. This CDR3 comprises 11 residues. The CDR3, as DNA: TGCAGCGCGGCACAGGGCTACGAGCAGTACTTC. Protein: CSAAQGYEQYF.

The rearrangement uses TRBV20-1 and TRBJ1-2, with TRBD1 matching over 7 bases. The CDR3 runs to 16 residues. V gave up 4 bases and J gave up 0 bases; unmatched junction bases: 11. Germline assignment: CDR1 DFQATT and CDR2 SNEGSKA (reference sequence). CDR3 nucleotide sequence: TGCAGTGCTACGTTGGACAGGCAAGGTTCTAACTATGGCTACACCTTC. Protein sequence: CSATLDRQGSNYGYTF.

Ten or more counts support this clonotype. The chain recombines TRBV5-1 with TRBJ2-1, with TRBD2 identical over 9 bases. The CDR3 spans 15 residues. Germline assignment: CDR1 SGHRS and CDR2 YFSETQ. J gave up 6 bases and V 3 bases, and 7 bases lay outside the gene matches. CDR3 loop: CASSSGTSRGNEQFF. CDR3 DNA: TGCGCCAGCAGCTCCGGGACTAGCCGGGGCAATGAGCAGTTCTTC.

This clonotype was seen repeatedly, ten times or more. V and J are TRBV14 and TRBJ1-1; possibly TRBD1 for D (5 bases). The V end was cut by 5 bases, the J end by 0 bases, with 16 bases between. The CDR3 consists of 16 residues. Germline CDR1 SGHDN, CDR2 FVKESK. The CDR3 region is CASSLITGALNTEAFF. DNA of the CDR3: TGTGCCAGCAGCTTAATAACCGGGGCACTGAACACTGAAGCTTTCTTT.

To note about this clonotype: The DNA is omitted, as the CDR3 cannot be located on it reliably, and the CDR3 follows TCRdb's listing. The V and J genes are TRBV6-5 and TRBJ2-3; the tabulated D call, TRBD1, remains unverified against the DNA. CDR1 and CDR2 from the germline V gene are MNHEY and SVGAGI. Counting both end residues, the CDR3 totals 24 amino acids. Here the CDR3 reads CASSYRSDSFYICSARVGSDTQYF.

At least ten counts were recorded for this clonotype. This sequence joins TRBV11-2 and TRBJ2-1; D possibly corresponds to TRBD1 (6 bases). The CDR3 extends over 13 amino acids. Germline-derived CDR1 and CDR2 are SGHAT and FQNNGV. Trimming cost V 5 bases and J 11 bases, with 16 bases left between them. The CDR3: CASSPPPGTKQFF. DNA of the CDR3: TGTGCCAGCAGCCCCCCACCGGGGACAAAGCAGTTCTTC.

This clonotype was observed many times. V gene TRBV20-1 combines with J gene TRBJ2-3; tentatively, D is TRBD2 (6 bases). Germline assignment: CDR1 DFQATT and CDR2 SNEGSKA (reference sequence). The CDR3 spans 14 residues. This CDR3 reads CSAPYGGVTDTQYF. CDR3 sequence (DNA): TGCAGCGCCCCCTACGGGGGTGTGACAGATACGCAGTATTTT.

A note on this clonotype: Germline and junction disagree at one end, which may indicate a read error. The chain links TRBV7-3 to TRBJ1-2; D remains ambiguous. CDR3 length equals 16 residues. Germline assignment: CDR1 SGHTA and CDR2 FQGTGA. CDR3 coding DNA: TGTGCCAGCAGCTCCCTGGAGAGGGCGCTTCGGTATGGATACACCTTC. Residues: CASSSLERALRYGYTF.

J is TRBJ1-2 and V is TRBV7-8; 7 positions match TRBD1. The CDR3 has 15 residues. Per the germline V gene, CDR1 is SGHVS and CDR2 is FQNEAQ. V lost 2 bases to trimming and J lost 1 base; unmatched junction nucleotides: 4. CDR3 in amino acids: CASSLSGTVNYGYTF. The DNA for the CDR3 is TGTGCCAGCAGCTTAAGCGGGACAGTTAACTATGGCTACACCTTC.

This clonotype was observed many times. The chain links TRBV2 to TRBJ1-2; weak D call: TRBD1 (6 bases). CDR1 SNHLY and CDR2 FYNNEI come from the germline V gene. The germline V and J ends were trimmed by 6 bases and 4 bases, with 15 bases remaining between them. CDR3 length: 14 residues. The chain's CDR3 is CASRPGGSFYGYTF. As DNA, the CDR3 is TGTGCCAGCAGGCCCGGGGGCTCATTCTATGGCTACACCTTC.

This clonotype showed up many times. The J gene is TRBJ2-1, the V gene TRBV15; TRBD2 aligns across 8 bases. The CDR3 runs to 17 residues. The V gene end was trimmed by 1 base and the J gene end by 7 bases; junction bases not matched to a gene: 12. Germline V CDR1 and CDR2: LNHNV, YYDKDF (reference sequence). The CDR3 sequence is CATSRGEAGGLRNEQFF. CDR3 in DNA: TGTGCCACCAGCAGAGGGGAGGCGGGGGGCCTCCGGAATGAGCAGTTCTTC.

The chain combines TRBV6-2 or TRBV6-3 with TRBJ2-2; perhaps TRBD2 as D (6 bases). Per germline, CDR1 MNHEY and CDR2 SVGEGT. There are 13 residues in the CDR3. V was clipped by 5 bases and J by 4 bases, with 8 bases between them. CDR3 region: CASSRGGTGELFF. The CDR3 bases are TGTGCCAGCAGTAGGGGAGGCACCGGGGAGCTGTTTTTT.

Many counts were recorded for this clonotype. This rearrangement joins TRBV20-1 to TRBJ2-3; D may be TRBD1 or TRBD2 (5 bases each). V was clipped by 2 bases and J by 1 base, with 13 bases between them. CDR3 length: 15 residues. Germline CDR1 DFQATT, CDR2 SNEGSKA (reference sequence). CDR3 region: CSARPGARGTDTQYF. The CDR3 DNA reads TGCAGTGCTAGACCCGGGGCGAGGGGCACAGATACGCAGTATTTT.

At least ten counts were recorded for this clonotype. V and J are TRBV7-9 and TRBJ1-2; D is ambiguous. Germline V lookup: CDR1 SEHNR, CDR2 FQNEAQ (reference sequence). The CDR3 is 12 amino acids. The ends were cut back, 5 bases at V and 9 bases at J, with 13 bases in the middle. The DNA for the CDR3 is TGTGCCAGCAGCCTCCCCCAGGCGCGCTACACCTTC. Its translation is CASSLPQARYTF.

The table lists this clonotype with many counts. The chain joins TRBV2 to TRBJ1-1; TRBD1 is a possible D gene (5 bases). This CDR3 region has 13 residues. Germline CDR1 and CDR2: SNHLY and FYNNEI. The V end was cut by 4 bases, the J end by 3 bases, with 9 bases between. CDR3 sequence reads: CASSGDVHTEAFF. For the CDR3, the DNA is TGTGCCAGCAGTGGGGACGTTCACACTGAAGCTTTCTTT.

This clonotype was detected many times. This sequence joins TRBV5-1 and TRBJ1-1; 7 bases line up with TRBD1. With 7 bases clipped from V and 10 bases from J, the junction kept 13 bases outside the gene matches. The germline gives CDR1 SGHRS, CDR2 YFSETQ. The CDR3 is 13 amino acids. CDR3 region: CASSLGGAFGAFF. The CDR3 nucleotides read TGCGCCAGCTCCTTAGGGGGCGCATTTGGAGCTTTCTTT. Full variable domain (outside the CDR3, taken from reference TRBV5-1 and TRBJ1-1): KAGVTQTPRYLIKTRGQQVTLSCSPISGHRSVSWYQQTPGQGLQFLFEYFSETQRNKGNFPGRFSGRQFSNSRSEMNVSTLELGDSALYLCASSLGGAFGAFFGQGTRLTVV.

This clonotype has ten or more counts. The chain carries TRBV7-8 and TRBJ1-1, with 7 bases identical to TRBD1. Germline CDR1 and CDR2: SGHVS and FQNEAQ. Trimming removed 3 bases from V and 5 bases from J; junction bases left unmatched: 6. This CDR3 has 14 residues. The CDR3 reads CASSFSYRGTEAFF. CDR3 in DNA: TGTGCCAGCAGCTTTAGCTACAGGGGAACTGAAGCTTTCTTT.

There are many counts of this clonotype. V is TRBV6-4 and J is TRBJ1-5, with 7 bases aligning to TRBD1. This CDR3 has 14 amino acids. The germline V gene has CDR1 MRHNA and CDR2 SNTAGT. V trimming: 6 bases; J trimming: 4 bases; junction bases outside the gene matches: 6. CDR3 DNA: TGTGCCAGCAGCCGGACAGGATTGAATCAGCCCCAGCATTTT. As protein: CASSRTGLNQPQHF.

In this sample, this clonotype turned up many times. V usage is TRBV10-1 and J usage is TRBJ2-3; D may be TRBD1 or TRBD2 (5 bases each). V gave up 3 bases and J gave up 0 bases, with 13 bases separating them. Germline V CDR1 and CDR2: WNHNN, SYGVQD (reference sequence). This CDR3 contains 16 residues. CDR3 loop: CASSDPGTGSTDTQYF. The CDR3 DNA reads TGCGCCAGCAGTGACCCTGGGACCGGGAGCACAGATACGCAGTATTTT.

This clonotype was counted at least ten times. The rearrangement joins TRBV6-1 to TRBJ1-5; D not certain. Trimming removed 1 base at V and 7 bases at J, with 8 bases between. The CDR3 consists of 13 residues. The germline gives CDR1 MNHNS, CDR2 SASEGT. Written as DNA, the CDR3 is TGTGCCAGCAGTGAAGTCGATTGGCAGCCCCAGCATTTT. It yields the protein CASSEVDWQPQHF.